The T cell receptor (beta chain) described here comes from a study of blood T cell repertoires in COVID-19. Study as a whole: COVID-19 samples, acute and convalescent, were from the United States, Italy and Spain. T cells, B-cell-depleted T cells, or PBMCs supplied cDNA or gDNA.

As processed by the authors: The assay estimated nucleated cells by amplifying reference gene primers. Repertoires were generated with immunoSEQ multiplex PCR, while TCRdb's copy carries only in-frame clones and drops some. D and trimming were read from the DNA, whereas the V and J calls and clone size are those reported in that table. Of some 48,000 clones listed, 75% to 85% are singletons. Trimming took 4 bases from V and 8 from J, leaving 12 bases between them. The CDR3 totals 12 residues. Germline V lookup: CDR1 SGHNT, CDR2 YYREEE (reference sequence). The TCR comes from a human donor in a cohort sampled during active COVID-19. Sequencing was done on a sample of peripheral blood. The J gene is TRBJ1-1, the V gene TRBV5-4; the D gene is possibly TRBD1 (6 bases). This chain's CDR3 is CASSQLQGEAFF. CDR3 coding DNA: TGTGCCAGCAGCCAACTACAGGGAGAAGCTTTCTTT.